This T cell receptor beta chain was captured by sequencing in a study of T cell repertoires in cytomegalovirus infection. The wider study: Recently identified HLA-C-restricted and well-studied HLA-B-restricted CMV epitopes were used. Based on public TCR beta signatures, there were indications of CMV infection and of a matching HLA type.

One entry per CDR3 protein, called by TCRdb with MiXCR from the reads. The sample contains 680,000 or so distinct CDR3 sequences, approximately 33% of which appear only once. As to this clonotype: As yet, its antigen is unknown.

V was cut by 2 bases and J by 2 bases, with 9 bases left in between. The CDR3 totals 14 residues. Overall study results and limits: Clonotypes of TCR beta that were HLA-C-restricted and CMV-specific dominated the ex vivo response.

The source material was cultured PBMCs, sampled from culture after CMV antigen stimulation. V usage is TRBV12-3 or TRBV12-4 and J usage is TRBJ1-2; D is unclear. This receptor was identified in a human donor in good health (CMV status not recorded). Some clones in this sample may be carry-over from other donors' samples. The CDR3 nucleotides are TGTGCCAGCAGTTTAAACGGGGTGAACTATGGCTACACCTTC. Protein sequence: CASSLNGVNYGYTF.